The 3 T cell receptor beta chains below all came from one sample that was sequenced in a study of blood T cell repertoires in COVID-19. The data were produced by immunoSEQ multiplex PCR, yet TCRdb's version contains in-frame clones alone and is incomplete. The table has about 110,000 clones, 55% to 75% seen once. The sample was peripheral blood. The receptors originated from a middle-aged woman with acute or convalescent COVID-19.

Turning to this clone: The sample carries other DNA sequences with the same CDR3. The gene calls are TRBV10-2 and TRBJ2-5; 9 bases map to TRBD1. CDR3 length: 15 residues. Germline V CDR1 and CDR2: WSHSY, SAAADI. V lost 4 bases, J lost 2 bases, and 5 bases stayed unmatched. The CDR3 sequence is CASSGRDRGQETQYF. CDR3 coding DNA: TGCGCCAGCAGTGGACGAGACAGGGGGCAAGAGACCCAGTACTTC.

V gene TRBV11-2 combines with J gene TRBJ1-1; 7 bases fit TRBD1. CDR1 is SGHAT and CDR2 is FQNNGV in the germline V gene. With 1 base clipped from V and 5 bases from J, the junction kept 7 bases outside the gene matches. This CDR3 spans 15 amino acids. CDR3 nucleotide sequence: TGTGCCAGCAGCTTAGGGTTCTCAGGGGGAACTGAAGCTTTCTTT. It is translated as CASSLGFSGGTEAFF.

This CDR3 reads CASSLRQVTDTQYF. CDR3 sequence (DNA): TGTGCCAGCAGCCTAAGACAGGTCACAGATACGCAGTATTTT. The chain has TRBV14 and TRBJ2-3, with TRBD1 as a possible D gene (6 bases). CDR3 length: 14 amino acids. From germline, CDR1 is SGHDN and CDR2 FVKESK. Trimming took 4 bases from V and 2 from J, leaving 10 bases between them.